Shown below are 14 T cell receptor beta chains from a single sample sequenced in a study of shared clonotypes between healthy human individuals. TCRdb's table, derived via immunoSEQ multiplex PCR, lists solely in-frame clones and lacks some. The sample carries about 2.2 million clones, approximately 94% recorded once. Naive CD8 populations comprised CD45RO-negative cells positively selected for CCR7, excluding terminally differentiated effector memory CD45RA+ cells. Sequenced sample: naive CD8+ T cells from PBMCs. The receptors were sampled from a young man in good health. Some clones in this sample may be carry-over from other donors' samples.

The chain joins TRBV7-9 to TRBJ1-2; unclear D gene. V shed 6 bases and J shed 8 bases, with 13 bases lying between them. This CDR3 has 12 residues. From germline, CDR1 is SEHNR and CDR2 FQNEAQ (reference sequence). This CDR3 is CASSSGDEGYTF. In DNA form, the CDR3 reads TGTGCCAGCAGTTCCGGAGACGAGGGCTACACCTTC. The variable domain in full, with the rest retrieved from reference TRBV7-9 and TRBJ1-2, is DTGVSQNPRHKITKRGQNVTFRCDPISEHNRLYWYRQTLGQGPEFLTYFQNEAQLEKSRLLSDRFSAERPKGSFSTLEIQRTEQGDSAMYLCASSSGDEGYTFGSGTRLTVV.

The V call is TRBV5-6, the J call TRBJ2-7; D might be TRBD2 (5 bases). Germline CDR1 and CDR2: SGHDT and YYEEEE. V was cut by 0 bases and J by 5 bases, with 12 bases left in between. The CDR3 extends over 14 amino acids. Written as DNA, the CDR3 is TGTGCCAGCAGCTTGGGGTCTAGCCCCCACGAGCAGTACTTC. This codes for CASSLGSSPHEQYF.

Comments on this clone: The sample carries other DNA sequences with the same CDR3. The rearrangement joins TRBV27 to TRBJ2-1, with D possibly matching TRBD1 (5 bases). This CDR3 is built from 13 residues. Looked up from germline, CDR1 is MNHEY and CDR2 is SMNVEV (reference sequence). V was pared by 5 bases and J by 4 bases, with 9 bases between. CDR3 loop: CASSLRGYNEQFF. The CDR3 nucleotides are TGTGCCAGCAGTCTAAGGGGTTACAATGAGCAGTTCTTC.

The DNA of the CDR3 is TGTGCCAGCAGCTTAGCTGGGGTGGCGGGGTTCAATGAGCAGTTCTTC. It specifies CASSLAGVAGFNEQFF. The chain uses TRBV7-9 and TRBJ2-1; D is perhaps TRBD2 (6 bases). V lost 0 bases and J 6 bases, leaving 15 bases between the germline ends. Looked up from germline, CDR1 is SEHNR and CDR2 is FQNEAQ (reference sequence). The CDR3 is made up of 16 amino acids.

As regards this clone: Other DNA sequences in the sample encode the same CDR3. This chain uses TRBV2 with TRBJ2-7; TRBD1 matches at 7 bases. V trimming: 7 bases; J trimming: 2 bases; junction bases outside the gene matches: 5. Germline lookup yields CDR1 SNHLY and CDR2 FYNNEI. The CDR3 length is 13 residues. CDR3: CASTPGQTYEQYF. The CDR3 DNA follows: TGTGCCAGCACTCCGGGACAGACCTACGAGCAGTACTTC.

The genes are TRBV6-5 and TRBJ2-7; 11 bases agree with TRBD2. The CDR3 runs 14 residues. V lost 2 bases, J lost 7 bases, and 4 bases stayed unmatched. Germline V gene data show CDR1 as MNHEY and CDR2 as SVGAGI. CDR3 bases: TGTGCCAGCAGTTACCGTAGCGGGAGGGTGGAGCAGTACTTC. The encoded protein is CASSYRSGRVEQYF.

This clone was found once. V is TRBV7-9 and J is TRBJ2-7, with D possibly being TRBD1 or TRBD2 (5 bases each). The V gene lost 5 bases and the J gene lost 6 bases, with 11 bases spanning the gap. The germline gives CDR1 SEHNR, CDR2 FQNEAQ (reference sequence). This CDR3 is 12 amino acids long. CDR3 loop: CASSPGAIEQYF. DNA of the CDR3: TGTGCCAGCAGCCCCGGGGCCATCGAGCAGTACTTC. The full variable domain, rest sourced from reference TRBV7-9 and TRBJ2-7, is DTGVSQNPRHKITKRGQNVTFRCDPISEHNRLYWYRQTLGQGPEFLTYFQNEAQLEKSRLLSDRFSAERPKGSFSTLEIQRTEQGDSAMYLCASSPGAIEQYFGPGTRLTVT.

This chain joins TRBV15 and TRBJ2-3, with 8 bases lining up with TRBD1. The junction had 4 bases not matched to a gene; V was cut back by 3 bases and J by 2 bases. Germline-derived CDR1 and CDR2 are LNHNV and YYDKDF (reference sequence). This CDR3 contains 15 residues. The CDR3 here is CATSSRTGPTDTQYF. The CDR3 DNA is TGTGCCACCAGCAGCCGGACAGGGCCCACAGATACGCAGTATTTT. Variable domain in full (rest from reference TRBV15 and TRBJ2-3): DAMVIQNPRYQVTQFGKPVTLSCSQTLNHNVMYWYQQKSSQAPKLLFHYYDKDFNNEADTPDNFQSRRPNTSFCFLDIRSPGLGDTAMYLCATSSRTGPTDTQYFGPGTRLTVL.

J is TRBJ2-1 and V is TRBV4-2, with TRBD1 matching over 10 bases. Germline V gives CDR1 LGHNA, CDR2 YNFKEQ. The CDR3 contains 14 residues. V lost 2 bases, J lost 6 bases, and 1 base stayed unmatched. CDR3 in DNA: TGTGCCAGCAGCCAACGGACAGGGGGCAATGAGCAGTTCTTC. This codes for CASSQRTGGNEQFF.

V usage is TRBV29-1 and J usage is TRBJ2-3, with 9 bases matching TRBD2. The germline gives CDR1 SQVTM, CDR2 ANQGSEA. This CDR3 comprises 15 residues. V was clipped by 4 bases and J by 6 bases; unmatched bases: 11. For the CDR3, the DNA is TGCAGCGTTGCTCGTGCGGGGGGGGTTCCTGATACGCAGTATTTT. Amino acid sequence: CSVARAGGVPDTQYF.

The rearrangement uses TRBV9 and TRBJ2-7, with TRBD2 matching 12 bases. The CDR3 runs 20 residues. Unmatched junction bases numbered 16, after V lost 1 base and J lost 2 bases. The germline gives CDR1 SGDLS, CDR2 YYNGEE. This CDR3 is CASSVNVNDERTSGAYEQYF. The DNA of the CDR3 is TGTGCCAGCAGCGTAAATGTGAATGATGAGAGGACTAGCGGGGCCTACGAGCAGTACTTC.

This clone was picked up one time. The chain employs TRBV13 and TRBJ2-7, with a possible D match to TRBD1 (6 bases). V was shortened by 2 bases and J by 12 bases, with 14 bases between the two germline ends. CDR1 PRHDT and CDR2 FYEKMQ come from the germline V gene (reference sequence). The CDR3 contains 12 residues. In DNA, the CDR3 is TGTGCCAGCAGCTTACAAAGACAGGTTTTGTACTTC. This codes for CASSLQRQVLYF.

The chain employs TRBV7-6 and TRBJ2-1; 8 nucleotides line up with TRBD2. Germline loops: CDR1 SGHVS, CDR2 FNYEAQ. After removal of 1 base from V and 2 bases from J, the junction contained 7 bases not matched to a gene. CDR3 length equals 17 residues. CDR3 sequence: CASSLEGGGRPYNEQFF. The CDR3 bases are TGTGCCAGCAGCTTAGAGGGGGGCGGGAGGCCCTACAATGAGCAGTTCTTC.

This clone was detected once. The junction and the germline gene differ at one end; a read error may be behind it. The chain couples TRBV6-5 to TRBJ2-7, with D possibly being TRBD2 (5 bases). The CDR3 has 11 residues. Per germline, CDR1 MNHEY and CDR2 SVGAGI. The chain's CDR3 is CASSYRSGDHF. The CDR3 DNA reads TGTGCCAGCAGTTACAGGTCCGGGGATCATTTC.